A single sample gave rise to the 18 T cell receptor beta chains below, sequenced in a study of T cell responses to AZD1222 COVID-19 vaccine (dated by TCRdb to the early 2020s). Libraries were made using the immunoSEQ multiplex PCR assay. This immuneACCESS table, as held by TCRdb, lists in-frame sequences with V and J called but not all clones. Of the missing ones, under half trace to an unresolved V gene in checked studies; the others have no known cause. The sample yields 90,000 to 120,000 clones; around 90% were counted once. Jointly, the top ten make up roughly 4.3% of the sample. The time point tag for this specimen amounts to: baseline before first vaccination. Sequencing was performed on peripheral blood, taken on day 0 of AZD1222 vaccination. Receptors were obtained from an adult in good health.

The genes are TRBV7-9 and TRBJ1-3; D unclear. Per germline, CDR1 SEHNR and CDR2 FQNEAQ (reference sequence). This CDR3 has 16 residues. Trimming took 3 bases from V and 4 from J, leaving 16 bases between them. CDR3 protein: CASSLFNGGPGNTIYF. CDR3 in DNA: TGTGCCAGCAGCTTGTTCAATGGAGGGCCCGGAAACACCATATATTTT.

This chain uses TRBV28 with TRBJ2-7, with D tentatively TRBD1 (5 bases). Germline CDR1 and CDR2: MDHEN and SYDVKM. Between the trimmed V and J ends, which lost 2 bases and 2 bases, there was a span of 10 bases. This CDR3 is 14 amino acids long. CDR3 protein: CASSLHTGTYEQYF. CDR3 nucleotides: TGTGCCAGCAGTTTACATACAGGAACCTACGAGCAGTACTTC.

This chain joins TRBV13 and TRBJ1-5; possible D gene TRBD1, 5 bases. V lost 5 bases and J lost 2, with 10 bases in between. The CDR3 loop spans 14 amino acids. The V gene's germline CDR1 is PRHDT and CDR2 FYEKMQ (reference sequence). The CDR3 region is CASSRRGGNQPQHF. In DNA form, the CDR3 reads TGTGCCAGCAGCAGGAGGGGCGGCAATCAGCCCCAGCATTTT.

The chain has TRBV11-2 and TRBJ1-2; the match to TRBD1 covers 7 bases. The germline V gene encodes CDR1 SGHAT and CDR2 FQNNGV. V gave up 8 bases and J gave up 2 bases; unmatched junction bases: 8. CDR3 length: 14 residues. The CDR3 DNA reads TGTGCCAGCGCCTACCCAGGGGGGAACTATGGCTACACCTTC. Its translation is CASAYPGGNYGYTF. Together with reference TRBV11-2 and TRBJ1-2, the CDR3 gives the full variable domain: EAGVAQSPRYKIIEKRQSVAFWCNPISGHATLYWYQQILGQGPKLLIQFQNNGVVDDSQLPKDRFSAERLKGVDSTLKIQPAKLEDSAVYLCASAYPGGNYGYTFGSGTRLTVV.

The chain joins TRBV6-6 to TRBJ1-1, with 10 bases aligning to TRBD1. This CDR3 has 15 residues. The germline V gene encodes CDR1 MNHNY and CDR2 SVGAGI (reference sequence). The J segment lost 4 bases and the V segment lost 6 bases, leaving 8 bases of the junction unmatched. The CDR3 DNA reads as TGTGCCAGCAGCCAACCCGGGACAGGGGTCACTGAAGCTTTCTTT. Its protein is CASSQPGTGVTEAFF.

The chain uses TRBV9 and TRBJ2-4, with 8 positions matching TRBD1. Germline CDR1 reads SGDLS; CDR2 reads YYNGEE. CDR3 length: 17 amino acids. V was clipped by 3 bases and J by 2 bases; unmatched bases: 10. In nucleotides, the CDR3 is TGTGCCAGCAGCGATTCCATCCAGGGGGCGCCCAAAAACATTCAGTACTTC. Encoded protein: CASSDSIQGAPKNIQYF. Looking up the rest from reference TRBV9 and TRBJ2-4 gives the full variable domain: DSGVTQTPKHLITATGQRVTLRCSPRSGDLSVYWYQQSLDQGLQFLIQYYNGEERAKGNILERFSAQQFPDLHSELNLSSLELGDSALYFCASSDSIQGAPKNIQYFGAGTRLSVL.

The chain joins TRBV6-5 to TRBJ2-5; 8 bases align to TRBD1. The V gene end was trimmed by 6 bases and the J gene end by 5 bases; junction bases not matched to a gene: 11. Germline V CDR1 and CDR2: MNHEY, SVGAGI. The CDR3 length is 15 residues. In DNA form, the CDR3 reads TGTGCCAGCAGGGGACAGGCGACGGGGGAGGAGACCCAGTACTTC. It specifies CASRGQATGEETQYF.

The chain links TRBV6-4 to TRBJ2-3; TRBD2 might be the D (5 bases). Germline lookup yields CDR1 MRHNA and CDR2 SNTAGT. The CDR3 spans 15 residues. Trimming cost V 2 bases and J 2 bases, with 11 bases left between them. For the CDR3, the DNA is TGTGCCAGCAGTGACGGTAGGGAGAACACAGATACGCAGTATTTT. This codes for CASSDGRENTDTQYF.

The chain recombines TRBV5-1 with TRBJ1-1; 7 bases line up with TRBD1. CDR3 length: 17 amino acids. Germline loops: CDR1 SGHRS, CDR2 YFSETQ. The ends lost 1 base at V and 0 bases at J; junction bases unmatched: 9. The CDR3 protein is CASSLPGGGRMNTEAFF. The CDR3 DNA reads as TGCGCCAGCAGCTTGCCAGGGGGTGGCCGCATGAACACTGAAGCTTTCTTT.

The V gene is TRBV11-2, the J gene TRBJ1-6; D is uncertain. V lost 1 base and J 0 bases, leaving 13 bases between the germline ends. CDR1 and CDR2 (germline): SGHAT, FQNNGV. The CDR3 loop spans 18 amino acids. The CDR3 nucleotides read TGTGCCAGCAGCTTAGGGGGAACCTTAAGCTCCTATAATTCACCCCTCCACTTT. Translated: CASSLGGTLSSYNSPLHF.

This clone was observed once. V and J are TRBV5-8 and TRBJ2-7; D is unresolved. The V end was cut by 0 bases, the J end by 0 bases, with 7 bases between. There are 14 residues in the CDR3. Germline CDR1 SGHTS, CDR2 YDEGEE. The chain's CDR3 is CASSLEVHSYEQYF. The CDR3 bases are TGTGCCAGCAGCTTGGAAGTCCACTCCTACGAGCAGTACTTC. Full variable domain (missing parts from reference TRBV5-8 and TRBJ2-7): EAGVTQSPTHLIKTRGQQATLRCSPISGHTSVYWYQQALGLGLQFLLWYDEGEERNRGNFPPRFSGRQFPNYSSELNVNALELEDSALYLCASSLEVHSYEQYFGPGTRLTVT.

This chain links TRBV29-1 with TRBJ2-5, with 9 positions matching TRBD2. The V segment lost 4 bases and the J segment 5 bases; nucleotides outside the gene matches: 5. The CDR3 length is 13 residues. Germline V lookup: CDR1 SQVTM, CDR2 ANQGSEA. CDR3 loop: CSVARGGAETQYF. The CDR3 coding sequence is TGCAGCGTTGCCCGCGGGGGGGCGGAGACCCAGTACTTC.

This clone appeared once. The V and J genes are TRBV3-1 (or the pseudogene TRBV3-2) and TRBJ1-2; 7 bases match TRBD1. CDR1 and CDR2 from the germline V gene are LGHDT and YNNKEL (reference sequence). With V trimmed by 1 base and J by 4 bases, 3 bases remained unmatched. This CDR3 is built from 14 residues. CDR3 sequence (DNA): TGTGCCAGCAGCCAAGGGCCAGGGGGCTATGGCTACACCTTC. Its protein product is CASSQGPGGYGYTF.

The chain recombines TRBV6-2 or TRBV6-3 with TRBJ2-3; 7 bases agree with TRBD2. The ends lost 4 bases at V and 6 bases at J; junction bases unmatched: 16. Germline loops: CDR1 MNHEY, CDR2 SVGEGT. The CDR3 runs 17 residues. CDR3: CASSSGGWDWASDTQYF. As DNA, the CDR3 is TGTGCCAGCAGTTCGGGAGGTTGGGACTGGGCTTCTGATACGCAGTATTTT.

CDR3 region: CASSFTGLREQYF. CDR3 DNA sequence: TGTGCCAGCAGTTTTACAGGGCTTCGGGAGCAGTACTTC. The chain employs TRBV27 and TRBJ2-7; the D gene is possibly TRBD1 (6 bases). The germline CDR1 and CDR2 sequences are MNHEY and SMNVEV (reference sequence). This CDR3 is 13 amino acids long. V gave up 3 bases and J gave up 7 bases, with 13 bases separating them.

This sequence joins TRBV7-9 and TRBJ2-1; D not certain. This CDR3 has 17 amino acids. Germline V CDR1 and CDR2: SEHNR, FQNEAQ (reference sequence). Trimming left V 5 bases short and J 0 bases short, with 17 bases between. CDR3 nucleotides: TGTGCCAGCAGCCTCCTAAAAGGGCCCAGCTCCTACAATGAGCAGTTCTTC. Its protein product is CASSLLKGPSSYNEQFF.

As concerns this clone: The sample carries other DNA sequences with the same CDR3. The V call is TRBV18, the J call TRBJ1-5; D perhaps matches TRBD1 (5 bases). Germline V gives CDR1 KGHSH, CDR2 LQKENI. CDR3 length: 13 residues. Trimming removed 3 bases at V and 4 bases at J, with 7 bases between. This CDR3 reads CASSPGENQPQHF. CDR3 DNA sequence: TGTGCCAGCTCACCGGGGGAGAATCAGCCCCAGCATTTT.

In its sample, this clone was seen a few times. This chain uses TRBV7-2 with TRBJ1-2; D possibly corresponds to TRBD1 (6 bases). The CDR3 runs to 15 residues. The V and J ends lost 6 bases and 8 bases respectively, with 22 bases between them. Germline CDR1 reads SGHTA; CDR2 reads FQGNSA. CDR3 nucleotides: TGTGCCAGCAGGAAAATAACACAGGGTAGAGGCGGCTACACCTTC. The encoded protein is CASRKITQGRGGYTF.